This T cell receptor beta chain was identified in a study of T cell clonotyping in hematopoietic cell transplantation. General study results and limits: Cells were unsorted, so CD4 and CD8 contributions were not separated. At the given depth, recipient repertoires were over 95% de novo clonotypes. Higher Inverse Simpson Index values in graft donor and pretransplant recipient predicted broader posttransplant TCR diversity. Recipient TCR diversity dropped after transplant; expanded clonotypes rose from day 30 to 180.

The assay was immunoSEQ multiplex PCR, and TCRdb's table has in-frame clones only and misses some. Of approximately 44,000 clones in the sample, around 95% are singletons; the top ten hold 0.85%. The table lists this clone with a count of one. The target antigen is unknown. V was pared by 5 bases and J by 0 bases, with 10 bases of the junction left unmatched. CDR1 is MNHEY, CDR2 SMNVEV, per germline (reference sequence). The CDR3 is 16 residues long. The sequencing sample was made of peripheral blood mononuclear cells. The chain uses TRBV27 and TRBJ2-7; 7 bases are shared with TRBD1. The receptor's source is a woman aged 45-60 years in good health. Some clones in this sample may be carry-over from other donors' samples. The CDR3 nucleotides are TGTGCCAGCAGTCAACGGGACAGTCTACTCTCCTACGAGCAGTACTTC. Its protein product is CASSQRDSLLSYEQYF.